Following are 27 T cell receptor beta chains from one sample sequenced in a study of siplizumab effects on memory and regulatory T cells. The repertoire was sequenced with immunoSEQ multiplex PCR; TCRdb's copy has only in-frame clones and lacks some. Of 60,000 to 80,000 clones listed, 83% are singletons. The source material was memory CD4+ T cells sorted from blood. These receptor sequences come from a human donor in good health.

The chain uses TRBV15 and TRBJ2-1; D is undetermined. Looked up from germline, CDR1 is LNHNV and CDR2 is YYDKDF (reference sequence). V gave up 1 base and J gave up 6 bases, with 7 bases separating them. CDR3 length: 13 amino acids. The CDR3 loop reads CATSRGRPNEQFF. CDR3 bases: TGTGCCACCAGCAGAGGGAGACCCAATGAGCAGTTCTTC.

The J gene is TRBJ1-1, the V gene TRBV5-4; D is perhaps TRBD1 (6 bases). The germline CDR1 and CDR2 sequences are SGHNT and YYREEE (reference sequence). The CDR3 spans 15 residues. Trimming shortened V by 9 bases and J by 5 bases, and 23 bases separated the two germline ends. CDR3 coding DNA: TGTGCCACGGTCTCGTCTAGGGGGGTGGGAACTGAAGCTTTCTTT. Its translation is CATVSSRGVGTEAFF.

The chain carries TRBV6-1 and TRBJ2-4; 7 bases fit TRBD1. From germline, CDR1 is MNHNS and CDR2 SASEGT. The CDR3 contains 15 residues. After removal of 11 bases from V and 8 bases from J, the junction contained 18 bases not matched to a gene. The CDR3 reads CAGKTGVESWDIQYF. CDR3 sequence (DNA): TGTGCCGGCAAAACAGGGGTAGAGTCATGGGACATTCAGTACTTC.

The chain carries TRBV5-1 and TRBJ2-5; the match to TRBD2 covers 8 bases. The length of the CDR3 is 15 residues. After removal of 0 bases from V and 5 bases from J, the junction contained 6 bases not matched to a gene. Germline loops: CDR1 SGHRS, CDR2 YFSETQ. The CDR3 DNA is TGCGCCAGCAGCTTGGTTGACGGGGGGGATGAGACCCAGTACTTC. It yields the protein CASSLVDGGDETQYF.

The chain recombines TRBV11-2 with TRBJ2-4; weak D call: TRBD2 (5 bases). This CDR3 is built from 17 residues. The V gene lost 0 bases and the J gene lost 7 bases, with 19 bases spanning the gap. The germline CDR1 and CDR2 sequences are SGHAT and FQNNGV. The CDR3 DNA is TGTGCCAGCAGCTTAGACGAGGCCGCTACGAAGCGGAACATTCAGTACTTC. The encoded protein is CASSLDEAATKRNIQYF.

This clone was seen once. The chain uses TRBV7-9 and TRBJ2-3; tentative D call: TRBD1 (6 bases). CDR1 and CDR2 from the germline V gene are SEHNR and FQNEAQ (reference sequence). The CDR3 loop spans 18 amino acids. V was pared by 1 base and J by 4 bases, with 21 bases between. The CDR3 loop reads CASSLGDMADRGADTQYF. The DNA of the CDR3 is TGTGCCAGCAGCTTAGGGGACATGGCAGATCGAGGGGCAGATACGCAGTATTTT. Supplemented by reference TRBV7-9 and TRBJ2-3, the full variable domain reads DTGVSQNPRHKITKRGQNVTFRCDPISEHNRLYWYRQTLGQGPEFLTYFQNEAQLEKSRLLSDRFSAERPKGSFSTLEIQRTEQGDSAMYLCASSLGDMADRGADTQYFGPGTRLTVL.

The chain carries TRBV6-1 and TRBJ1-4; a weak D match, TRBD1 (6 bases). The germline gives CDR1 MNHNS, CDR2 SASEGT. The CDR3 sequence is 14 residues long. The ends were cut back, 8 bases at V and 5 bases at J, with 15 bases in the middle. CDR3: CASRSGDTNEKLFF. CDR3 DNA: TGTGCCAGCCGGAGCGGGGACACAAATGAAAAACTGTTTTTT.

V is TRBV6-5 and J is TRBJ1-2, with 9 nucleotides matching TRBD1. V trimming: 2 bases; J trimming: 9 bases; junction bases outside the gene matches: 4. Germline V lookup: CDR1 MNHEY, CDR2 SVGAGI. This CDR3 contains 13 residues. CDR3: CASSYPGQGRYTF. The CDR3 DNA follows: TGTGCCAGCAGTTACCCCGGACAGGGGCGCTACACCTTC.

This clone has a handful of counts. The chain recombines TRBV2 with TRBJ1-1; D gene unclear. V was pared by 4 bases and J by 0 bases, with 15 bases between. CDR3 size: 16 residues. CDR1 SNHLY and CDR2 FYNNEI come from the germline V gene. The CDR3 loop reads CASSAGRVSMNTEAFF. CDR3 DNA: TGTGCCAGCAGTGCGGGGAGGGTGTCTATGAACACTGAAGCTTTCTTT. Full variable domain (remainder filled in from reference TRBV2 and TRBJ1-1): EPEVTQTPSHQVTQMGQEVILRCVPISNHLYFYWYRQILGQKVEFLVSFYNNEISEKSEIFDDQFSVERPDGSNFTLKIRSTKLEDSAMYFCASSAGRVSMNTEAFFGQGTRLTVV.

V gene TRBV7-6 combines with J gene TRBJ1-1; no clear D. Deletions cut 4 bases from V and 6 bases from J, with 9 bases between. The germline V gene encodes CDR1 SGHVS and CDR2 FNYEAQ. The CDR3 sequence is 12 residues long. The CDR3 coding sequence is TGTGCCAGCAGCTCGACGATATCTGAAGCTTTCTTT. Translated, it gives CASSSTISEAFF.

This chain uses TRBV2 with TRBJ2-7; D possibly corresponds to TRBD2 (5 bases). The CDR3 has 14 amino acids. In germline, CDR1 is SNHLY, CDR2 FYNNEI. V was shortened by 6 bases and J by 0 bases, with 12 bases between the two germline ends. CDR3 residues: CASSSEGVSYEQYF. For the CDR3, the DNA is TGTGCCAGCAGCTCTGAGGGCGTCTCCTACGAGCAGTACTTC. Full variable domain (missing parts from reference TRBV2 and TRBJ2-7): EPEVTQTPSHQVTQMGQEVILRCVPISNHLYFYWYRQILGQKVEFLVSFYNNEISEKSEIFDDQFSVERPDGSNFTLKIRSTKLEDSAMYFCASSSEGVSYEQYFGPGTRLTVT.

This clone was picked up one time. The V gene is TRBV2, the J gene TRBJ1-6; 9 bases match TRBD1. In germline, CDR1 is SNHLY, CDR2 FYNNEI. The CDR3 is 14 residues long. Trimming took 6 bases from V and 8 from J; bases not matched to a gene: 5. CDR3 amino acids: CASSRDRDDSPLHF. DNA of the CDR3: TGTGCCAGCAGCCGGGACAGGGATGATTCACCCCTCCACTTT.

The J gene is TRBJ1-5, the V gene TRBV2, with D perhaps matching TRBD1 (6 bases). The V gene's germline CDR1 is SNHLY and CDR2 FYNNEI. This CDR3 comprises 13 residues. V lost 7 bases and J 7 bases, leaving 14 bases between the germline ends. The CDR3, as DNA: TGTGCCAGCACACAGGGTAAGGGACAGCCCCAGCATTTT. Its protein product is CASTQGKGQPQHF.

Remarks on this clone: At the DNA level, this CDR3 is encoded by other sequences in the same sample as well. V usage is TRBV7-9 and J usage is TRBJ1-5, with a possible D match to TRBD1 (5 bases). Trimming left V 3 bases short and J 5 bases short, with 8 bases between. From germline, CDR1 is SEHNR and CDR2 FQNEAQ (reference sequence). This CDR3 is 13 amino acids long. The CDR3 protein is CASSLGVDQPQHF. CDR3 bases: TGTGCCAGCAGCTTGGGGGTGGATCAGCCCCAGCATTTT. Full variable domain (outside the CDR3, taken from reference TRBV7-9 and TRBJ1-5): DTGVSQNPRHKITKRGQNVTFRCDPISEHNRLYWYRQTLGQGPEFLTYFQNEAQLEKSRLLSDRFSAERPKGSFSTLEIQRTEQGDSAMYLCASSLGVDQPQHFGDGTRLSIL.

The chain carries TRBV30 and TRBJ1-5; D is undetermined. The CDR3 sequence is 11 residues long. The germline CDR1 and CDR2 sequences are GTSNPN and SVGIG (reference sequence). Trimming pared 2 bases from V and 6 bases from J, leaving 5 bases between. This CDR3 is CAWSTGQPQHF. In nucleotides, the CDR3 is TGTGCCTGGAGTACCGGTCAGCCCCAGCATTTT.

This chain uses TRBV5-1 with TRBJ2-1; D call uncertain. This CDR3 is 14 amino acids long. The V gene lost 3 bases and the J gene lost 9 bases, with 16 bases spanning the gap. The germline gives CDR1 SGHRS, CDR2 YFSETQ. The DNA of the CDR3 is TGCGCCAGCAGCTCCCGGACCTCTTCGGGTGAGCAGTTCTTC. Translated, it gives CASSSRTSSGEQFF.

The genes are TRBV5-1 and TRBJ2-1; 8 nucleotides agree with TRBD2. Germline assignment: CDR1 SGHRS and CDR2 YFSETQ. J gave up 5 bases and V 2 bases, and 6 bases lay outside the gene matches. This CDR3 comprises 15 residues. The CDR3 loop is CASSFIAGLDNEQFF. The CDR3 nucleotides are TGCGCCAGCAGCTTTATAGCGGGACTGGACAATGAGCAGTTCTTC.

The chain couples TRBV6-5 to TRBJ2-5; TRBD2 might be the D (6 bases). Germline assignment: CDR1 MNHEY and CDR2 SVGAGI. V was shortened by 6 bases and J by 5 bases, with 10 bases between the two germline ends. The CDR3 extends over 12 amino acids. CDR3: CASRGTRETQYF. The CDR3 DNA is TGTGCCAGCAGAGGGACTCGGGAGACCCAGTACTTC.

CDR3 DNA sequence: TGCGCCAGCAGCCTAGGGACTAGCCACGAGCAGTACTTC. Amino acids: CASSLGTSHEQYF. The V call is TRBV5-1, the J call TRBJ2-7, with 9 bases identical to TRBD2. The CDR3 extends over 13 amino acids. From germline, CDR1 is SGHRS and CDR2 YFSETQ. V was pared by 4 bases and J by 5 bases, with 4 bases of the junction left unmatched.

This clone was counted a few times. The chain recombines TRBV27 with TRBJ2-7; D might be TRBD1 or TRBD2, each matching 6 bases. The CDR3 is 15 amino acids. CDR1 and CDR2 from the germline V gene are MNHEY and SMNVEV (reference sequence). Between the trimmed V and J ends, which lost 4 bases and 0 bases, there was a span of 13 bases. The CDR3 DNA follows: TGTGCCAGCAGTTACCAGGGGACTGGCTCCTACGAGCAGTACTTC. Translation gives CASSYQGTGSYEQYF.

The chain links TRBV27 to TRBJ1-1; no clear D. Germline V lookup: CDR1 MNHEY, CDR2 SMNVEV (reference sequence). The CDR3 is 14 amino acids. V was trimmed by 3 bases and J by 3 bases, leaving 11 bases between them. The CDR3 region is CASSFYGGDTEAFF. CDR3 bases: TGTGCCAGCAGTTTCTATGGCGGAGACACTGAAGCTTTCTTT.

The chain has TRBV19 and TRBJ1-4, with unresolved D. The CDR3 is 13 amino acids. Trimming pared 3 bases from V and 4 bases from J, leaving 6 bases between. Germline-derived CDR1 and CDR2 are LNHDA and SQIVND (reference sequence). Here the CDR3 reads CASSILDNEKLFF. The CDR3 DNA follows: TGTGCCAGTAGTATTTTGGATAATGAAAAACTGTTTTTT.

The rearrangement links TRBV19 to TRBJ1-1; D may be TRBD1 (6 bases). Trimming cost V 6 bases and J 0 bases, with 20 bases left between them. Per germline, CDR1 LNHDA and CDR2 SQIVND (reference sequence). The length of the CDR3 is 17 residues. This CDR3 reads CASSASVGGLMNTEAFF. CDR3 sequence (DNA): TGTGCCAGTAGCGCCTCCGTGGGGGGCTTAATGAACACTGAAGCTTTCTTT.

The chain is built from TRBV5-6 and TRBJ2-6; 9 bases map to TRBD1. Trimming at V came to 1 base and at J to 4 bases, leaving 9 bases not matched to a gene. The CDR3 is 18 residues long. Germline V gene sequence: CDR1 SGHDT, CDR2 YYEEEE. This CDR3 is CASSLYGTGPAGANVLTF. Here the CDR3 DNA reads TGTGCCAGCAGCTTGTACGGGACAGGGCCTGCGGGGGCCAACGTCCTGACTTTC.

This rearrangement joins TRBV2 to TRBJ2-5; D gene unclear. The CDR3 loop spans 12 amino acids. Trimming removed 7 bases at V and 5 bases at J, with 11 bases between. Germline assignment: CDR1 SNHLY and CDR2 FYNNEI. The CDR3 loop is CASKWGSETQYF. The CDR3 DNA reads TGTGCCAGCAAGTGGGGATCGGAGACCCAGTACTTC.

The CDR3 DNA is TGTGCCAGCAGCAATAGCGGGAGCGCATACGGTGAGCAGTTCTTC. It yields the protein CASSNSGSAYGEQFF. The chain links TRBV7-2 to TRBJ2-1; 9 nucleotides line up with TRBD2. This CDR3 region has 15 residues. Germline values: CDR1 SGHTA, CDR2 FQGNSA. Losses at the gene ends were 5 bases for V and 9 bases for J; bases not matched to a gene: 11.

The chain employs TRBV14 and TRBJ2-7, with D tentatively TRBD1 or TRBD2 (5 bases each). With 4 bases removed from V and 2 bases from J, the gap between germline ends came to 15 bases. The germline V gene encodes CDR1 SGHDN and CDR2 FVKESK. The CDR3 totals 15 residues. The CDR3 coding sequence is TGTGCCAGCAGCCTACAATGGGGGTCTACCTACGAGCAGTACTTC. This codes for CASSLQWGSTYEQYF.